What follows are 19 T cell receptor beta chains derived from one specimen sequenced in a study of cytomegalovirus exposure and HLA in healthy donors. PCR involved 60 Vbeta and 13 Jbeta primers. Profiled with immunoSEQ multiplex PCR; TCRdb holds only in-frame clones, not every one. The sample has around 150,000 clones, around 80% seen once. The specimen was PBMCs. The receptor source for this set is a girl aged 5-17 years in good health and CMV-seropositive.

This sequence joins TRBV6-6 and TRBJ1-5; TRBD1 aligns across 8 bases. The CDR3 runs 13 residues. The junction had 5 bases not matched to a gene; V was cut back by 6 bases and J by 7 bases. Germline CDR1 reads MNHNY; CDR2 reads SVGAGI (reference sequence). The CDR3 region is CASRKTGVQPQHF. For the CDR3, the DNA is TGTGCCAGCAGGAAGACAGGGGTACAGCCCCAGCATTTT.

The rearrangement uses TRBV7-6 and TRBJ2-1, with D perhaps TRBD2 (5 bases). The CDR3 sequence is 15 residues long. The germline V and J ends were trimmed by 2 bases and 4 bases, with 12 bases remaining between them. The germline V gene has CDR1 SGHVS and CDR2 FNYEAQ. The CDR3 DNA sequence: TGTGCCAGCAGCTTATACAGCGGAACTTACAATGAGCAGTTCTTC. Amino acids: CASSLYSGTYNEQFF.

In its sample, this clone was seen once. This chain links TRBV6-6 with TRBJ2-7; 8 positions match TRBD1. Germline loops: CDR1 MNHNY, CDR2 SVGAGI (reference sequence). This CDR3 comprises 15 residues. Germline trimming cut 0 bases from V and 5 bases from J; bases unmatched to any gene: 6. CDR3 region: CASSYSGQGIDEQYF. In DNA form, the CDR3 reads TGTGCCAGCAGTTACTCTGGACAGGGTATCGACGAGCAGTACTTC.

This CDR3 reads CASSQDPGIDQPQHF. CDR3 nucleotide sequence: TGCGCCAGCAGCCAAGATCCAGGGATCGATCAGCCCCAGCATTTT. V usage is TRBV4-1 and J usage is TRBJ1-5, with D maybe TRBD1 (5 bases). Trimming stripped 0 bases from V and 5 bases from J, with 11 bases between. The CDR3 runs to 15 residues. Germline values: CDR1 MGHRA, CDR2 YSYEKL.

This sequence joins TRBV27 and TRBJ1-2; 9 bases are a match to TRBD1. V shed 5 bases, J shed 2 bases, and the junction held 12 bases outside the gene matches. This CDR3 is 17 amino acids long. Germline V CDR1 and CDR2: MNHEY, SMNVEV (reference sequence). Here the CDR3 DNA reads TGTGCCAGCAGTCCAACGAGACAGGGGGTGGACAACTATGGCTACACCTTC. It translates to CASSPTRQGVDNYGYTF.

This sequence joins TRBV28 and TRBJ2-7; 11 bases agree with TRBD2. V lost 6 bases to trimming and J lost 2 bases; unmatched junction nucleotides: 6. The germline V gene encodes CDR1 MDHEN and CDR2 SYDVKM. The CDR3 length is 15 residues. Written as DNA, the CDR3 is TGTGCCAGCAGCTCTGGGACTAGCGGTGCCTACGAGCAGTACTTC. It specifies CASSSGTSGAYEQYF.

The chain recombines TRBV5-6 with TRBJ2-5; D perhaps matches TRBD1 (5 bases). The ends were cut back, 0 bases at V and 3 bases at J, with 12 bases in the middle. Germline V lookup: CDR1 SGHDT, CDR2 YYEEEE. The CDR3 consists of 15 residues. CDR3 nucleotides: TGTGCCAGCAGCTTGGTGAGAGCCAGGGAAGAGACCCAGTACTTC. Protein product: CASSLVRAREETQYF.

The V and J genes are TRBV28 and TRBJ1-1; D gene ambiguous. Trimming removed 3 bases at V and 8 bases at J, with 19 bases between. The germline V gene has CDR1 MDHEN and CDR2 SYDVKM. The CDR3 length is 15 residues. The CDR3 reads CASSLGGGTPREAFF. CDR3 DNA: TGTGCCAGCAGTTTGGGTGGTGGTACGCCGCGGGAAGCTTTCTTT.

Only a few counts were recorded for this clone. V is TRBV6-1 and J is TRBJ2-5, with D possibly being TRBD1 (6 bases). From germline, CDR1 is MNHNS and CDR2 SASEGT. Trimming took 10 bases from V and 5 from J, leaving 17 bases between them. The CDR3 length is 13 residues. CDR3 sequence reads: CATTQGSWETQYF. CDR3 DNA: TGTGCCACCACACAGGGTTCGTGGGAGACCCAGTACTTC.

V and J are TRBV10-3 and TRBJ2-3; weak D call: TRBD1 (7 bases). The CDR3 loop spans 18 amino acids. Between the trimmed V and J ends, which lost 11 bases and 6 bases, there was a span of 33 bases. The germline V gene encodes CDR1 ENHRY and CDR2 SYGVKD. CDR3 in DNA: TGTGCCCATAGCCCTCACGGGGACGGACTATCACAGGGGGATACGCAGTATTTT. This translates into CAHSPHGDGLSQGDTQYF.

The chain combines TRBV21-1 with TRBJ1-1. TRBV21-1 is classified as a pseudogene. The length of the CDR3 is 13 residues. The CDR3 nucleotides are TGTGCCAGCAGCAAAGGGGAGGGTAGACAAGCTTTCTTT. Protein sequence: CASSKGEGRQAFF.

This chain uses TRBV5-4 with TRBJ2-3; possibly TRBD1 for D (5 bases). This CDR3 is 15 amino acids long. V lost 4 bases and J lost 0, with 12 bases in between. Germline loops: CDR1 SGHNT, CDR2 YYREEE (reference sequence). CDR3 amino acids: CASSGQFGSTDTQYF. CDR3 DNA: TGTGCCAGCAGCGGACAATTTGGGAGCACAGATACGCAGTATTTT.

This chain links TRBV28 with TRBJ2-7, with 7 positions matching TRBD1. After removal of 5 bases from V and 1 base from J, the junction contained 11 bases not matched to a gene. The CDR3 contains 16 residues. Germline CDR1 is MDHEN and CDR2 is SYDVKM. The CDR3 loop is CASSPFPDRFSYEQYF. The CDR3 coding sequence is TGTGCCAGCAGTCCATTCCCGGACAGGTTTTCCTACGAGCAGTACTTC.

This clone is a singleton in its sample. The chain uses TRBV11-2 and TRBJ2-5; 12 bases line up with TRBD2. V trimming: 3 bases; J trimming: 2 bases; junction bases outside the gene matches: 7. The CDR3 is 17 residues long. Germline-derived CDR1 and CDR2 are SGHAT and FQNNGV. DNA of the CDR3: TGTGCCAGCAGCTTCTTCGGGACTAGCGGGCTACAAGAGACCCAGTACTTC. Translation: CASSFFGTSGLQETQYF.

This rearrangement joins TRBV5-1 to TRBJ2-2, with 7 bases lining up with TRBD1. Germline CDR1 SGHRS, CDR2 YFSETQ. The CDR3 consists of 15 residues. V shed 1 base, J shed 6 bases, and the junction held 6 bases outside the gene matches. The CDR3 DNA is TGCGCCAGCAGCTTGTGGGAGACAGGGCCCGGGGAGCTGTTTTTT. Translation: CASSLWETGPGELFF. The whole variable domain, remainder taken from reference TRBV5-1 and TRBJ2-2, is KAGVTQTPRYLIKTRGQQVTLSCSPISGHRSVSWYQQTPGQGLQFLFEYFSETQRNKGNFPGRFSGRQFSNSRSEMNVSTLELGDSALYLCASSLWETGPGELFFGEGSRLTVL.

V gene TRBV9 combines with J gene TRBJ2-3, with 10 nucleotides matching TRBD2. The length of the CDR3 is 18 residues. J was trimmed by 2 bases and V by 3 bases; bases with no gene match: 12. CDR1 is SGDLS and CDR2 is YYNGEE in the germline V gene. CDR3 protein: CASSANRAGGGNTDTQYF. CDR3 DNA: TGTGCCAGCAGCGCTAACAGAGCGGGAGGGGGCAACACAGATACGCAGTATTTT.

The CDR3 here is CASSPGQGSSYEQYF. The CDR3 DNA sequence: TGCGCCAGCAGCCCCGGACAGGGGAGCTCCTACGAGCAGTACTTC. The chain is built from TRBV5-1 and TRBJ2-7, with 9 bases identical to TRBD1. The V and J ends lost 4 bases and 0 bases, in that order; junction bases with no gene match: 5. Germline CDR1 and CDR2: SGHRS and YFSETQ. This CDR3 has 15 amino acids.

This chain links TRBV6-6 with TRBJ1-4; perhaps TRBD1 as D (5 bases). Germline V gene data show CDR1 as MNHNY and CDR2 as SVGAGI (reference sequence). The CDR3 consists of 15 residues. V dropped 6 bases and J dropped 2 bases, with 13 bases sitting between them. The CDR3 here is CASSNQGFTNEKLFF. The CDR3 DNA reads TGTGCCAGCAGCAACCAGGGTTTTACTAATGAAAAACTGTTTTTT.

This clone was seen a handful of times. The chain couples TRBV6-5 to TRBJ1-2; 7 bases line up with TRBD1. The V segment lost 11 bases and the J segment 7 bases; nucleotides outside the gene matches: 10. The germline V gene has CDR1 MNHEY and CDR2 SVGAGI. The CDR3 is made up of 12 amino acids. Here the CDR3 DNA reads TGTGCCGGAAGAACAGGGGCTGGTGGCTACACCTTC. Protein sequence: CAGRTGAGGYTF.